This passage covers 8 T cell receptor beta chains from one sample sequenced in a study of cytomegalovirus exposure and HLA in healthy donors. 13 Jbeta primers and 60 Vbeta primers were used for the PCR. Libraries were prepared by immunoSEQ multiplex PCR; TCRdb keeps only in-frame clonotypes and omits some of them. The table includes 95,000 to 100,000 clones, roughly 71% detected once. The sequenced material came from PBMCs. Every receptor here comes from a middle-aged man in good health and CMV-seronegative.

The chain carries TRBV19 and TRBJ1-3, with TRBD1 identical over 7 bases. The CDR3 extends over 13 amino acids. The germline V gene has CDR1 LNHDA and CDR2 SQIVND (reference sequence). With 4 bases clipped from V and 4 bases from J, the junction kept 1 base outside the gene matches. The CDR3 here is CASSTTGGNTIYF. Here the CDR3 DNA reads TGTGCCAGTAGTACGACAGGGGGAAACACCATATATTTT.

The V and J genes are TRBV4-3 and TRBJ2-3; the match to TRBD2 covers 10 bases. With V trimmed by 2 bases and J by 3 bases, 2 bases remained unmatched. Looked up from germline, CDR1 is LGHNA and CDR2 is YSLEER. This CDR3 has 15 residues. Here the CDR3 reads CASSQILAGTDTQYF. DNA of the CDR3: TGCGCCAGCAGCCAAATACTAGCGGGAACAGATACGCAGTATTTT.

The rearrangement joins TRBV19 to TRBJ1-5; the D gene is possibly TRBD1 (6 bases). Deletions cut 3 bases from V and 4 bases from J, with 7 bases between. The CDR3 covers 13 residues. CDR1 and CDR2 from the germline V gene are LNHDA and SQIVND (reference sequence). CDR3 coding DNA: TGTGCCAGTAGTATCAGGGGAAATCAGCCCCAGCATTTT. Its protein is CASSIRGNQPQHF. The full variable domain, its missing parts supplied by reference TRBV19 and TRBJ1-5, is DGGITQSPKYLFRKEGQNVTLSCEQNLNHDAMYWYRQDPGQGLRLIYYSQIVNDFQKGDIAEGYSVSREKKESFPLTVTSAQKNPTAFYLCASSIRGNQPQHFGDGTRLSIL.

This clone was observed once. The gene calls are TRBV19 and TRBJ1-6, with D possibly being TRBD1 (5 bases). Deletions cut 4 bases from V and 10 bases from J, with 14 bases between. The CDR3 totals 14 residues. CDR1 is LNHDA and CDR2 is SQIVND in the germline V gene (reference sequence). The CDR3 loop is CASSNRQGGSPLHF. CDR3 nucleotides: TGTGCCAGTAGTAATCGGCAGGGAGGCTCACCCCTCCACTTT. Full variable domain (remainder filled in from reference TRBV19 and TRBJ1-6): DGGITQSPKYLFRKEGQNVTLSCEQNLNHDAMYWYRQDPGQGLRLIYYSQIVNDFQKGDIAEGYSVSREKKESFPLTVTSAQKNPTAFYLCASSNRQGGSPLHFGNGTRLTVT.

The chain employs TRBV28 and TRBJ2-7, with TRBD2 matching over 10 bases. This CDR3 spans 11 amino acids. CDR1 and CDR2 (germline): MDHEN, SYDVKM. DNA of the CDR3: TGTGGTAGCGGGGGGCGCTACGAGCAGTACTTC. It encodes CGSGGRYEQYF.

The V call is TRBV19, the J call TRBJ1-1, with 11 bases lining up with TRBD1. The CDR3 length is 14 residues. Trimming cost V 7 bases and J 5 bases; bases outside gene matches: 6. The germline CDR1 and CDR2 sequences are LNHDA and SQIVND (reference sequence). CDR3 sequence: CASTGTGGWTEAFF. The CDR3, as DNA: TGTGCCAGTACCGGGACAGGGGGATGGACTGAAGCTTTCTTT.

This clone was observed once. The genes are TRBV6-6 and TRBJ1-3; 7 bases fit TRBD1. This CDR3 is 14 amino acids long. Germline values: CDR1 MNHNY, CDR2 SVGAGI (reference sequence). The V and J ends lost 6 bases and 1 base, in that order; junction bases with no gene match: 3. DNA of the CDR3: TGTGCCAGCAGACCGGGACAGTCTGGAAACACCATATATTTT. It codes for CASRPGQSGNTIYF.

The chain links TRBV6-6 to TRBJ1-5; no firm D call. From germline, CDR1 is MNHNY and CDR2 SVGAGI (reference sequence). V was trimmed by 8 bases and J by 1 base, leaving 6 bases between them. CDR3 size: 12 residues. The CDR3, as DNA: TGTGCCAGCCGAGGAAGCAATCAGCCCCAGCATTTT. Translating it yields CASRGSNQPQHF.